The 20 T cell receptor beta chains below were found in one sample sequenced in a study of blood T cell repertoires in COVID-19. Assay: immunoSEQ multiplex PCR; the TCRdb copy retains only in-frame clones and omits some. The table lists roughly 400,000 clones, about 88% of them singletons, with 1.4% to 1.5% in the top ten. Source material: PBMCs or T cells enriched from blood (not recorded which). The receptors were gathered from a woman aged 18-29 years who had been exposed to COVID-19.

This rearrangement joins TRBV10-2 to TRBJ2-7; 11 bases agree with TRBD1. Germline V gene data show CDR1 as WSHSY and CDR2 as SAAADI. The CDR3 runs to 15 residues. V lost 5 bases to trimming and J lost 3 bases; unmatched junction nucleotides: 6. CDR3 DNA: TGCGCCAGCAGTAAACCGGGACAGGGGGACTACGAGCAGTACTTC. It is translated as CASSKPGQGDYEQYF.

This chain joins TRBV5-1 and TRBJ2-1; TRBD2 matches 7 bases. V lost 3 bases to trimming and J lost 2 bases; unmatched junction nucleotides: 14. Germline V gene sequence: CDR1 SGHRS, CDR2 YFSETQ. The CDR3 covers 18 residues. The CDR3 loop is CASSWGGPGLPTYNEQFF. The CDR3 region has the DNA TGCGCCAGCAGCTGGGGGGGACCGGGACTACCAACCTACAATGAGCAGTTCTTC.

The chain joins TRBV30 to TRBJ1-2, with D possibly matching TRBD1 (5 bases). The CDR3 consists of 16 residues. Trimming removed 3 bases from V and 8 bases from J, with 25 bases in between. Germline loops: CDR1 GTSNPN, CDR2 SVGIG (reference sequence). The CDR3, as DNA: TGTGCCTGGAGGCTTGGGGCAGGGCCCCAAATGGGGGGCTACACCTTC. This encodes CAWRLGAGPQMGGYTF.

The V and J genes are TRBV19 and TRBJ1-6; D gene unclear. Germline loops: CDR1 LNHDA, CDR2 SQIVND (reference sequence). The CDR3 covers 15 residues. Trimming took 3 bases from V and 4 from J, leaving 10 bases between them. CDR3 sequence reads: CASSINRNYNSPLHF. DNA of the CDR3: TGTGCCAGTAGTATTAACAGAAATTATAATTCACCCCTCCACTTT.

The V and J genes are TRBV20-1 and TRBJ1-2; no reliable D call. CDR1 and CDR2 from the germline V gene are DFQATT and SNEGSKA (reference sequence). The CDR3 has 11 residues. The V gene lost 4 bases and the J gene lost 0 bases, with 3 bases spanning the gap. The CDR3 nucleotides read TGCAGTGCTATCGCTAACTATGGCTACACCTTC. As protein: CSAIANYGYTF.

V gene TRBV7-3 combines with J gene TRBJ2-7, with 7 nucleotides matching TRBD1. The trim removed 4 bases at V and 7 bases at J, leaving 7 bases unmatched. CDR1 is SGHTA and CDR2 is FQGTGA in the germline V gene. The CDR3 runs to 13 residues. This CDR3 reads CASSYEGAGEQYF. Here the CDR3 DNA reads TGTGCCAGCAGCTACGAGGGGGCAGGAGAGCAGTACTTC.

J is TRBJ2-7 and V is TRBV7-6, with 7 bases lining up with TRBD1. Germline lookup yields CDR1 SGHVS and CDR2 FNYEAQ. This CDR3 spans 15 amino acids. The V segment lost 5 bases and the J segment 2 bases; nucleotides outside the gene matches: 9. The CDR3 DNA is TGTGCCAGCAGCCAAGTACGGGACAGTACCTACGAGCAGTACTTC. It specifies CASSQVRDSTYEQYF.

CDR3 loop: CASSDGQGNGANVLTF. The CDR3 DNA follows: TGTGCCAGCAGCGACGGACAGGGGAACGGGGCCAACGTCCTGACTTTC. The chain couples TRBV7-3 to TRBJ2-6, with 9 positions matching TRBD1. CDR1 and CDR2 (germline): SGHTA, FQGTGA. Trimming took 5 bases from V and 4 from J; bases not matched to a gene: 6. The CDR3 has 16 residues.

This chain uses TRBV25-1 with TRBJ2-3; 7 nucleotides align to TRBD1. Per the germline V gene, CDR1 is MGHDK and CDR2 is SYGVNS. This CDR3 contains 13 residues. With 5 bases clipped from V and 4 bases from J, the junction kept 3 bases outside the gene matches. This CDR3 is CASSQGGPDTQYF. The CDR3 nucleotides are TGTGCCAGCAGTCAAGGGGGCCCAGATACGCAGTATTTT.

The V call is TRBV28, the J call TRBJ2-3; TRBD2 aligns across 11 bases. After removal of 4 bases from V and 2 bases from J, the junction contained 2 bases not matched to a gene. The CDR3 runs to 15 residues. CDR1 is MDHEN, CDR2 SYDVKM, per germline. The CDR3 spells CASSSTSGATDTQYF. The CDR3 DNA is TGTGCCAGCAGTTCGACTAGCGGGGCCACAGATACGCAGTATTTT.

V is TRBV2 and J is TRBJ2-3; 9 bases fit TRBD1. V gave up 5 bases and J gave up 3 bases; unmatched junction bases: 6. The CDR3 consists of 15 residues. Germline assignment: CDR1 SNHLY and CDR2 FYNNEI. The CDR3 nucleotides read TGTGCCAGCAGTTATAACGGACAGGGGACAGATACGCAGTATTTT. Its protein product is CASSYNGQGTDTQYF.

The rearrangement uses TRBV18 and TRBJ2-3, with TRBD2 matching 11 bases. The CDR3 is 15 residues long. Germline CDR1 and CDR2: KGHSH and LQKENI. Trimming removed 5 bases from V and 2 bases from J; junction bases left unmatched: 3. DNA of the CDR3: TGTGCCAGCTCATTACTAGCGGGGGACACAGATACGCAGTATTTT. Protein sequence: CASSLLAGDTDTQYF.

The chain couples TRBV19 to TRBJ1-2, with D possibly being TRBD1 (6 bases). There are 15 residues in the CDR3. V was shortened by 3 bases and J by 1 base, with 12 bases between the two germline ends. Germline V gene sequence: CDR1 LNHDA, CDR2 SQIVND (reference sequence). CDR3 region: CASSILYRDNYGYTF. In nucleotides, the CDR3 is TGTGCCAGTAGTATTTTGTACAGGGATAACTATGGCTACACCTTC.

V gene TRBV19 combines with J gene TRBJ1-1; TRBD1 agrees at 9 bases. The CDR3 loop spans 13 amino acids. The V gene end was trimmed by 7 bases and the J gene end by 4 bases; junction bases not matched to a gene: 4. The germline V gene has CDR1 LNHDA and CDR2 SQIVND (reference sequence). The CDR3 bases are TGTGCCAGTACTACGACAGGGGGCACTGAAGCTTTCTTT. Encoded protein: CASTTTGGTEAFF. The full variable domain, with the rest looked up from reference TRBV19 and TRBJ1-1, is DGGITQSPKYLFRKEGQNVTLSCEQNLNHDAMYWYRQDPGQGLRLIYYSQIVNDFQKGDIAEGYSVSREKKESFPLTVTSAQKNPTAFYLCASTTTGGTEAFFGQGTRLTVV.

This sequence joins TRBV19 and TRBJ2-5; D is ambiguous. The CDR3 sequence is 10 residues long. Trimming pared 11 bases from V and 2 bases from J, leaving 6 bases between. Germline V CDR1 and CDR2: LNHDA, SQIVND (reference sequence). CDR3 residues: CAGPQETQYF. The CDR3 bases are TGTGCCGGGCCACAAGAGACCCAGTACTTC.

The CDR3 DNA follows: TGTGCCAGCAGTTACTCGGGGGGGCCCACCGGGGAGCTGTTTTTT. This encodes CASSYSGGPTGELFF. The V and J genes are TRBV6-5 and TRBJ2-2, with D maybe TRBD2 (7 bases). The CDR3 runs 15 residues. CDR1 and CDR2 from the germline V gene are MNHEY and SVGAGI. V dropped 0 bases and J dropped 4 bases, with 9 bases sitting between them.

CDR3 region: CASSIQRWGSEKLFF. In DNA form, the CDR3 reads TGTGCCAGTTCTATACAACGATGGGGCAGTGAAAAACTGTTTTTT. The genes are TRBV19 and TRBJ1-4; D might be TRBD1 (5 bases). The CDR3 sequence is 15 residues long. Germline V gene data show CDR1 as LNHDA and CDR2 as SQIVND (reference sequence). Deletions cut 8 bases from V and 7 bases from J, with 20 bases between.

The chain recombines TRBV6-5 with TRBJ2-5; possibly TRBD2 for D (5 bases). The CDR3 consists of 14 residues. V was shortened by 4 bases and J by 2 bases, with 11 bases between the two germline ends. Looked up from germline, CDR1 is MNHEY and CDR2 is SVGAGI. CDR3 protein: CASSWATGQETQYF. Written as DNA, the CDR3 is TGTGCCAGCAGTTGGGCGACGGGGCAAGAGACCCAGTACTTC.

The rearrangement links TRBV5-4 to TRBJ1-4, with D possibly matching TRBD1 (5 bases). CDR3 length equals 19 residues. The germline V gene encodes CDR1 SGHNT and CDR2 YYREEE (reference sequence). V lost 5 bases and J 0 bases, leaving 23 bases between the germline ends. CDR3 coding DNA: TGTGCCAGCAGGGCGTCCCTTGGGGCTGGTTCGTCAACTAATGAAAAACTGTTTTTT. It specifies CASRASLGAGSSTNEKLFF.

The CDR3 protein is CSASTGGNQPQHF. The DNA for the CDR3 is TGCAGTGCTAGTACAGGGGGGAATCAGCCCCAGCATTTT. The J gene is TRBJ1-5, the V gene TRBV20-1, with 8 bases lining up with TRBD1. Germline V CDR1 and CDR2: DFQATT, SNEGSKA (reference sequence). The V gene end was trimmed by 3 bases and the J gene end by 4 bases; junction bases not matched to a gene: 2. The CDR3 loop spans 13 amino acids.